The T cell receptor (beta chain) described here comes from a study of blood T cell repertoires in COVID-19. Seattle cases were enrolled at active infection and followed longitudinally. V was cut by 3 bases and J by 5 bases, with 14 bases left in between. CDR1 is SGHNT, CDR2 YYREEE, per germline (reference sequence). The CDR3 totals 14 residues. Libraries were prepared by immunoSEQ multiplex PCR; TCRdb keeps only in-frame clonotypes and omits some of them. This table has about 87,000 clones, 70% to 90% appearing once. This receptor was identified in a woman aged 80 or older with COVID-19, enrolled during active disease. The sample consisted of peripheral blood. The chain has TRBV5-4 and TRBJ2-5; D gene uncertain. The CDR3 region has the DNA TGTGCCAGCAGCTCACCTAGAATTGGGGAGACCCAGTACTTC. Amino acids: CASSSPRIGETQYF.